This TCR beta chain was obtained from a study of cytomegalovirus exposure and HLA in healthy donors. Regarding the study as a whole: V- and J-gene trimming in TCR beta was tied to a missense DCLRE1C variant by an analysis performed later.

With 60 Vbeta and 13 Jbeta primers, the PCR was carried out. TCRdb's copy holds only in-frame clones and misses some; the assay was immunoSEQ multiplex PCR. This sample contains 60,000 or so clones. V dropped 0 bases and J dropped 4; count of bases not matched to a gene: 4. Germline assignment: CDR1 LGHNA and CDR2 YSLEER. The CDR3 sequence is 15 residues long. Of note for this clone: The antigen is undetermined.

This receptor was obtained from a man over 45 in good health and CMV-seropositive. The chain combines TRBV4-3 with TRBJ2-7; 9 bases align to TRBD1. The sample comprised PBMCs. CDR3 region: CASSQERTGVYEQYF. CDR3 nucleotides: TGCGCCAGCAGCCAAGAACGGACAGGGGTTTACGAGCAGTACTTC.